One sample yielded the 10 T cell receptor beta chains listed below, sequenced in a study of prognosis after radiotherapy for stage I lung cancer. Amplification of TCR beta CDR3 from genomic DNA used two-round multiplex PCR. Gene-specific TRBV and TRBJ primers were used in PCR round one. TCRdb passed the multiplex PCR reads through MiXCR, listing each CDR3 protein once. Among around 30,000 distinct CDR3 sequences listed, around 35% were seen once. This material consisted of PBMCs, taken before or after stereotactic body radiation therapy (not recorded which). The receptors were gathered from a donor over 45 with non-small cell lung cancer.

This clonotype came up many times. The chain couples TRBV5-5 to TRBJ2-7, with unresolved D. Trimming cost V 3 bases and J 6 bases, with 19 bases left between them. The CDR3 runs 15 residues. The germline gives CDR1 SGHKS, CDR2 YYEKEE (reference sequence). This CDR3 reads CASSSGAEFWSEQYF. CDR3 DNA: TGTGCCAGCAGCTCCGGAGCAGAGTTTTGGTCCGAGCAGTACTTC.

The genes are TRBV6-1 and TRBJ1-2; D might be TRBD1 (6 bases). CDR1 and CDR2 (germline): MNHNS, SASEGT. Between the trimmed V and J ends, which lost 5 bases and 1 base, there was a span of 8 bases. The CDR3 runs to 13 residues. The CDR3 DNA reads as TGTGCCAGCAGTCACAGGGATAACTATGGCTACACCTTC. This translates into CASSHRDNYGYTF.

Details on this clonotype: A junction end diverges from the germline sequence, so it may reflect a read error. V gene TRBV6-5 combines with J gene TRBJ2-7, with D unresolved. Germline lookup yields CDR1 MNHEY and CDR2 SVGAGI. The CDR3 has 15 amino acids. The CDR3 nucleotides read TGTGCCAGCAGTGGTTCGGTACAGTGGAGCAGCGAGCAGTATTTC. Encoded protein: CASSGSVQWSSEQYF.

The J gene is TRBJ2-2, the V gene TRBV12-3 or TRBV12-4, with D hard to call. Trimming pared 4 bases from V and 5 bases from J, leaving 5 bases between. The CDR3 is 12 amino acids. This CDR3 reads CASSSETGELFF. The DNA of the CDR3 is TGTGCCAGCAGTTCAGAAACCGGGGAGCTGTTTTTT.

In its sample, this clonotype was seen many times. The chain employs TRBV5-6 and TRBJ2-3; D is possibly TRBD1 or TRBD2 (5 bases each). V gave up 4 bases and J gave up 0 bases, with 15 bases separating them. This CDR3 is built from 16 residues. Germline CDR1 reads SGHDT; CDR2 reads YYEEEE. The CDR3: CASSREGESSTDTQYF. Here the CDR3 DNA reads TGTGCCAGCAGCCGAGAAGGGGAGTCTAGCACAGATACGCAGTATTTT.

The table lists this clonotype with many counts. This CDR3 reads CASSVGPFSYEQYF. CDR3 bases: TGTGCCAGCAGCGTCGGACCGTTTAGCTACGAGCAGTACTTC. The rearrangement links TRBV7-9 to TRBJ2-7; D is undetermined. The V gene lost 5 bases and the J gene lost 3 bases, with 14 bases spanning the gap. The germline V gene has CDR1 SEHNR and CDR2 FQNEAQ (reference sequence). The CDR3 covers 14 residues. The whole variable domain, remainder taken from reference TRBV7-9 and TRBJ2-7, is DTGVSQNPRHKITKRGQNVTFRCDPISEHNRLYWYRQTLGQGPEFLTYFQNEAQLEKSRLLSDRFSAERPKGSFSTLEIQRTEQGDSAMYLCASSVGPFSYEQYFGPGTRLTVT.

In its sample, this clonotype is medium-sized. V is TRBV28 and J is TRBJ2-7, with D perhaps TRBD2 (5 bases). Trimming left V 5 bases short and J 1 base short, with 12 bases between. Germline V lookup: CDR1 MDHEN, CDR2 SYDVKM. There are 14 residues in the CDR3. CDR3 nucleotides: TGTGCCAGCAGTCCCGCACTAGGGTCCTACGAGCAGTACTTC. Translated, it gives CASSPALGSYEQYF.

This clonotype has ten or more counts. The chain links TRBV20-1 to TRBJ1-6; D is unresolved. With 3 bases removed from V and 7 bases from J, the gap between germline ends came to 13 bases. CDR3 length: 14 residues. Germline CDR1 reads DFQATT; CDR2 reads SNEGSKA (reference sequence). The CDR3 DNA reads TGCAGTGCTAGGCCGGGTCCCAGAAATTCACCCCTCCACTTT. It encodes CSARPGPRNSPLHF.

There are many counts of this clonotype. CDR3 loop: CASSWGTGAFYEQYF. CDR3 nucleotide sequence: TGTGCCAGCAGTTGGGGGACAGGGGCCTTCTACGAGCAGTACTTC. The genes are TRBV5-4 and TRBJ2-7, with 10 positions matching TRBD1. V trimming: 5 bases; J trimming: 3 bases; junction bases outside the gene matches: 8. The CDR3 sequence is 15 residues long. Germline CDR1 and CDR2: SGHNT and YYREEE (reference sequence). The whole variable domain, remainder taken from reference TRBV5-4 and TRBJ2-7, is ETGVTQSPTHLIKTRGQQVTLRCSSQSGHNTVSWYQQALGQGPQFIFQYYREEENGRGNFPPRFSGLQFPNYSSELNVNALELDDSALYLCASSWGTGAFYEQYFGPGTRLTVT.

At least ten counts were recorded for this clonotype. This rearrangement joins TRBV3-1 to TRBJ1-5; no reliable D call. V lost 1 base to trimming and J lost 4 bases, with 11 bases between them. CDR1 is LGHDT, CDR2 YNNKEL, per germline (reference sequence). The CDR3 has 15 amino acids. In DNA form, the CDR3 reads TGTGCCAGCAGCCAAGGCGCGGGGTCTAATCAGCCCCAGCATTTT. The encoded protein is CASSQGAGSNQPQHF.